Listed here is a single TCR beta chain. The antigen remains undetermined. None of the donors, who were healthy HIV-negative adults, had recently had acute infections or vaccinations. This specimen comes from a study of shared clonotypes between healthy human individuals. Study-wide points: For naive CD4 cells, around 5% of clonotypes were shared across a handful of donors.

Data came from immunoSEQ multiplex PCR; TCRdb stores just in-frame clones and leaves some out. Among roughly 2.5 million clones listed, about 92% were seen once. The source is a man younger than 30 in good health. Sequencing input: naive CD4+ T cells sorted from blood. Subset described: CD45RA+ positively selected.

The CDR3 sequence is CASSVAPNEQFF. Here the CDR3 DNA reads TGTGCCAGCAGCGTCGCCCCAAATGAGCAGTTCTTC. V gene TRBV11-3 combines with J gene TRBJ2-1, with D unresolved. Trimming stripped 5 bases from V and 7 bases from J, with 9 bases between. The CDR3 is 12 amino acids. Germline assignment: CDR1 SGHNT and CDR2 YENEEA.